This passage covers 17 T cell receptor beta chains from one sample sequenced in a study of CD8+CD57+ T cells in acquired aplastic anemia. Investigators profiled TCR beta VDJ and CDR3 from genomic DNA template. MiXCR was run by TCRdb on the reads, yielding one entry per CDR3 protein. This sample has about 170,000 distinct CDR3 sequences, with 60% to 70% found just once. Sequencing was done on a sample of sorted CD4+, CD8+, or CD8+CD57+ T cells (not recorded which) from PBMCs. The receptor set was obtained from a human donor in good health.

The CDR3: CAISESESEQYF. The CDR3 DNA sequence: TGTGCCATCAGTGAGTCGGAATCAGAGCAGTACTTC. The rearrangement uses TRBV10-3 and TRBJ2-7; D not certain. V was shortened by 0 bases and J by 7 bases, with 7 bases between the two germline ends. The CDR3 runs to 12 residues. CDR1 and CDR2 from the germline V gene are ENHRY and SYGVKD.

The V gene is TRBV10-3, the J gene TRBJ1-2, with D possibly matching TRBD1 (5 bases). Per the germline V gene, CDR1 is ENHRY and CDR2 is SYGVKD. This CDR3 is built from 14 residues. V gave up 5 bases and J gave up 2 bases, with 12 bases separating them. The CDR3 loop reads CAISKDIRNYGYTF. CDR3 bases: TGTGCCATCAGTAAGGACATCAGAAACTATGGCTACACCTTC.

CDR3 sequence: CASSLGEVAETQYF. The CDR3 bases are TGCGCCAGCAGCTTAGGGGAGGTGGCAGAGACCCAGTACTTC. J is TRBJ2-5 and V is TRBV5-1; D perhaps matches TRBD2 (6 bases). This CDR3 comprises 14 residues. From germline, CDR1 is SGHRS and CDR2 YFSETQ. V gave up 2 bases and J gave up 4 bases, with 12 bases separating them.

This clonotype has ten or more counts. V is TRBV29-1 and J is TRBJ2-1, with 11 bases lining up with TRBD2. CDR3 length equals 14 residues. Losses at the gene ends were 6 bases for V and 5 bases for J; bases not matched to a gene: 6. CDR1 is SQVTM, CDR2 ANQGSEA, per germline. CDR3 bases: TGCAGCGTACTGAGGGGACTAGCGGACAATGAGCAGTTCTTC. This gives the protein CSVLRGLADNEQFF.

J is TRBJ1-5 and V is TRBV5-8; D is unresolved. CDR1 is SGHTS, CDR2 YDEGEE, per germline. Deletions cut 0 bases from V and 4 bases from J, with 5 bases between. This CDR3 region has 13 residues. CDR3 region: CASSLARNQPQHF. In DNA form, the CDR3 reads TGTGCCAGCAGCTTGGCCCGGAATCAGCCCCAGCATTTT. The whole variable domain, remainder taken from reference TRBV5-8 and TRBJ1-5, is EAGVTQSPTHLIKTRGQQATLRCSPISGHTSVYWYQQALGLGLQFLLWYDEGEERNRGNFPPRFSGRQFPNYSSELNVNALELEDSALYLCASSLARNQPQHFGDGTRLSIL.

V gene TRBV5-4 combines with J gene TRBJ1-3, with D maybe TRBD1 (6 bases). The CDR3 length is 15 residues. Trimming took off 0 bases at V and 4 bases at J, with 11 bases between the two ends. Germline CDR1 reads SGHNT; CDR2 reads YYREEE (reference sequence). CDR3 sequence (DNA): TGTGCCAGCAGCTTGGGCAGGGGTTTAGGAAACACCATATATTTT. Its translation is CASSLGRGLGNTIYF.

This clonotype was detected once. The J gene is TRBJ1-3, the V gene TRBV7-2; 7 bases line up with TRBD1. This CDR3 is 17 amino acids long. Looked up from germline, CDR1 is SGHTA and CDR2 is FQGNSA. V shed 5 bases, J shed 0 bases, and the junction held 10 bases outside the gene matches. The CDR3 is CASSIAGGGSSGNTIYF. CDR3 nucleotide sequence: TGTGCCAGCAGCATCGCAGGGGGAGGATCCTCTGGAAACACCATATATTTT.

In its sample, this clonotype was seen once. The chain uses TRBV24-1 and TRBJ2-3, with D possibly being TRBD2 (5 bases). Deletions cut 7 bases from V and 0 bases from J, with 7 bases between. CDR1 KGHDR and CDR2 SFDVKD come from the germline V gene. The CDR3 runs to 13 residues. The CDR3 region has the DNA TGTGCCACCAGACTAGACAGCACAGATACGCAGTATTTT. This gives the protein CATRLDSTDTQYF.

The V gene is TRBV12-3 or TRBV12-4, the J gene TRBJ2-1; a possible D gene is TRBD1 (5 bases). The V and J ends lost 3 bases and 8 bases respectively, with 5 bases between them. There are 11 residues in the CDR3. The CDR3 DNA reads TGTGCCAGCAGTTTGACAGATGAGCAGTTCTTC. Its protein is CASSLTDEQFF.

This rearrangement joins TRBV7-2 to TRBJ1-5, with D tentatively TRBD1 (6 bases). Germline CDR1 and CDR2: SGHTA and FQGNSA. Trimming pared 4 bases from V and 4 bases from J, leaving 14 bases between. This CDR3 contains 15 residues. CDR3 region: CASSSAGTPNQPQHF. CDR3 sequence (DNA): TGTGCCAGCAGCTCCGCCGGGACACCAAATCAGCCCCAGCATTTT.

This clonotype occurred many times. The chain employs TRBV4-1 and TRBJ2-7, with 11 bases identical to TRBD1. V was clipped by 1 base and J by 6 bases; unmatched bases: 5. The CDR3 runs 15 residues. In germline, CDR1 is MGHRA, CDR2 YSYEKL. The CDR3 here is CASSQVSGQGGEQYF. The CDR3 nucleotides read TGCGCCAGCAGCCAAGTTTCGGGACAGGGGGGCGAGCAGTACTTC.

This sequence joins TRBV9 and TRBJ2-5; D tentatively fits TRBD1 or TRBD2 (6 bases each). V was clipped by 3 bases and J by 1 base, with 13 bases between them. Per the germline V gene, CDR1 is SGDLS and CDR2 is YYNGEE. There are 15 residues in the CDR3. The CDR3 sequence is CASSGAGHTQETQYF. CDR3 bases: TGTGCCAGCAGCGGGGCGGGACACACCCAAGAGACCCAGTACTTC.

V usage is TRBV15 and J usage is TRBJ2-3, with a weak D call TRBD2 (6 bases). The CDR3 covers 15 residues. The germline V gene has CDR1 LNHNV and CDR2 YYDKDF (reference sequence). V was clipped by 3 bases and J by 4 bases, with 14 bases between them. The CDR3 loop reads CATSRSGREADTQYF. CDR3 sequence (DNA): TGTGCCACCAGCAGGTCTGGCAGGGAGGCAGATACGCAGTATTTT. The whole variable domain, remainder taken from reference TRBV15 and TRBJ2-3, is DAMVIQNPRYQVTQFGKPVTLSCSQTLNHNVMYWYQQKSSQAPKLLFHYYDKDFNNEADTPDNFQSRRPNTSFCFLDIRSPGLGDTAMYLCATSRSGREADTQYFGPGTRLTVL.

This clonotype was found many times. The chain is built from TRBV3-1 and TRBJ2-3; D remains ambiguous. Trimming left V 7 bases short and J 1 base short, with 12 bases between. This CDR3 region has 14 residues. CDR1 is LGHDT, CDR2 YNNKEL, per germline (reference sequence). CDR3 nucleotides: TGTGCCAGCACCTTACGCCTCGGCACAGATACGCAGTATTTT. Residues: CASTLRLGTDTQYF.

This rearrangement joins TRBV25-1 to TRBJ2-7, with 10 bases lining up with TRBD2. Trimming cost V 6 bases and J 2 bases; bases outside gene matches: 7. CDR1 and CDR2 (germline): MGHDK, SYGVNS. The CDR3 has 15 residues. The DNA of the CDR3 is TGTGCCAGCAGGGTCCCAGCGGGAGGGCCCTACGAGCAGTACTTC. Protein product: CASRVPAGGPYEQYF.

The chain links TRBV10-3 to TRBJ2-7, with D perhaps assigned TRBD1 or TRBD2 (5 bases each). This CDR3 spans 12 amino acids. V was pared by 10 bases and J by 2 bases, with 12 bases between. Germline CDR1 and CDR2: ENHRY and SYGVKD. Here the CDR3 reads CASIMGAYEQYF. CDR3 DNA sequence: TGTGCCAGCATCATGGGGGCCTACGAGCAGTACTTC.

J is TRBJ2-7 and V is TRBV12-3 or TRBV12-4, with D hard to call. Trimming took off 1 base at V and 7 bases at J, with 5 bases between the two ends. The CDR3 consists of 11 residues. CDR3 residues: CASSLGPEQYF. In DNA, the CDR3 is TGTGCCAGCAGTTTAGGACCGGAGCAGTACTTC.